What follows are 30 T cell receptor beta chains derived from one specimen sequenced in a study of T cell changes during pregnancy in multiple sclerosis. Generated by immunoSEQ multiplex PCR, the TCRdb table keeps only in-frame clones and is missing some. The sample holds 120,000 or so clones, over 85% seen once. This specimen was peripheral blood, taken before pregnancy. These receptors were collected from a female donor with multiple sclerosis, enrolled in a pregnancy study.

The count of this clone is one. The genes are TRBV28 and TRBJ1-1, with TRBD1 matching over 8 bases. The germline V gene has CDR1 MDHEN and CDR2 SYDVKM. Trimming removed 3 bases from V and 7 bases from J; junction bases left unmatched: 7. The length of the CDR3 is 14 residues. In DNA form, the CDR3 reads TGTGCCAGCAGTTTTTACGGACAGGGAGTTGAAGCTTTCTTT. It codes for CASSFYGQGVEAFF.

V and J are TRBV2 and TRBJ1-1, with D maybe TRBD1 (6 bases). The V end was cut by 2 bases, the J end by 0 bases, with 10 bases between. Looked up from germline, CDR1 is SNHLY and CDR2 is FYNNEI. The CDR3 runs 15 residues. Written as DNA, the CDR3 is TGTGCCAGCAGTGAATTGGGGACAATGAACACTGAAGCTTTCTTT. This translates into CASSELGTMNTEAFF. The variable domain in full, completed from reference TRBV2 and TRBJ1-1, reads EPEVTQTPSHQVTQMGQEVILRCVPISNHLYFYWYRQILGQKVEFLVSFYNNEISEKSEIFDDQFSVERPDGSNFTLKIRSTKLEDSAMYFCASSELGTMNTEAFFGQGTRLTVV.

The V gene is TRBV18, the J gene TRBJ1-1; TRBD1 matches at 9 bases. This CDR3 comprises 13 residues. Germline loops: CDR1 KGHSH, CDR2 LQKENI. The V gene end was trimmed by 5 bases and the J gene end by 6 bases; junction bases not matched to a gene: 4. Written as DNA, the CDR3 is TGTGCCAGCTCATCACAGGGGGCTGCTGAAGCTTTCTTT. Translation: CASSSQGAAEAFF.

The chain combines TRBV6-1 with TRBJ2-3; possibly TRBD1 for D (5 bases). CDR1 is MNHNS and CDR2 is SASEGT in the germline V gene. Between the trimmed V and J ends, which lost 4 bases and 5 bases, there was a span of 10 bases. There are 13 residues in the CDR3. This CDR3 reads CASSVQGVDTQYF. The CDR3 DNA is TGTGCCAGCAGTGTGCAGGGCGTAGATACGCAGTATTTT.

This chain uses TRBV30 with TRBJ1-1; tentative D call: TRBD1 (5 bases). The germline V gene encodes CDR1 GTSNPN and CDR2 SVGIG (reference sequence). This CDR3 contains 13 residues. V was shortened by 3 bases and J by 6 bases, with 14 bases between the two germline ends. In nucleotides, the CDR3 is TGTGCCTGGAGAGGACATACCAGGGCTGAAGCTTTCTTT. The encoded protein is CAWRGHTRAEAFF. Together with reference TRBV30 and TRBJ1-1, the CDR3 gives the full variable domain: SQTIHQWPATLVQPVGSPLSLECTVEGTSNPNLYWYRQAAGRGLQLLFYSVGIGQISSEVPQNLSASRPQDRQFILSSKKLLLSDSGFYLCAWRGHTRAEAFFGQGTRLTVV.

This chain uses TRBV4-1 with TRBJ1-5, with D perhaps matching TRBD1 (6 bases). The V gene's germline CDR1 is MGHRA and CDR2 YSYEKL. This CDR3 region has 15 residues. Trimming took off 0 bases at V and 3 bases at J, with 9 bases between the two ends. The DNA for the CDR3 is TGCGCCAGCAGCCAAGATGGACAGTCCAATCAGCCCCAGCATTTT. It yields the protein CASSQDGQSNQPQHF.

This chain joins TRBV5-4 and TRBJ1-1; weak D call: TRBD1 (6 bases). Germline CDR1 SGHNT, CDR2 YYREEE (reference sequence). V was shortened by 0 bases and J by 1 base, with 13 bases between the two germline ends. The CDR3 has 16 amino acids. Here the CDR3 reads CASSLAPTGANTEAFF. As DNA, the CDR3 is TGTGCCAGCAGCTTGGCCCCGACAGGCGCGAACACTGAAGCTTTCTTT.

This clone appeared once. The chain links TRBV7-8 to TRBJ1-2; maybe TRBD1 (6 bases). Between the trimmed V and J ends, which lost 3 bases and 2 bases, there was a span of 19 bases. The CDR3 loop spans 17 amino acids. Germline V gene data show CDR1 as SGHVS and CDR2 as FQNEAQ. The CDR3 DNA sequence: TGTGCCAGCAGCTTGCGCCCCCGCGGCAGGGGAAACTATGGCTACACCTTC. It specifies CASSLRPRGRGNYGYTF.

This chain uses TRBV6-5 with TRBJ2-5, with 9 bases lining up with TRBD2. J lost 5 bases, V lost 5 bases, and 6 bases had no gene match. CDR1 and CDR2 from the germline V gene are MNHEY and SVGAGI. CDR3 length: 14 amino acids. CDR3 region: CASSLAGNGETQYF. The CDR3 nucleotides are TGTGCCAGCAGTCTAGCGGGAAATGGCGAGACCCAGTACTTC.

The CDR3 loop reads CATRRDRAGELFF. The CDR3 region has the DNA TGTGCCACCCGTCGGGACAGGGCCGGGGAGCTGTTTTTT. The chain recombines TRBV10-3 with TRBJ2-2, with TRBD1 matching 9 bases. The V segment lost 10 bases and the J segment 6 bases; nucleotides outside the gene matches: 6. Germline CDR1 ENHRY, CDR2 SYGVKD. CDR3 length: 13 residues.

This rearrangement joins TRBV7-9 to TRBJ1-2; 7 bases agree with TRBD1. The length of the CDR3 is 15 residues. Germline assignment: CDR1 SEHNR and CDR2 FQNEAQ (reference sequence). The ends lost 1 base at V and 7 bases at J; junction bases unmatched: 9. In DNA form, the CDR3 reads TGTGCCAGCAGCTTAGAGACAGGGTTGGAAGCTGGCTACACCTTC. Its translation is CASSLETGLEAGYTF.

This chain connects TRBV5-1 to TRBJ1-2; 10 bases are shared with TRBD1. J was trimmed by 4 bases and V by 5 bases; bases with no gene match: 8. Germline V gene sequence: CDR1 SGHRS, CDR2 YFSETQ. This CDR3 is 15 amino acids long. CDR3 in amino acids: CASSQEGTGVYGYTF. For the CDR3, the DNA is TGCGCCAGCAGTCAGGAAGGGACAGGGGTCTATGGCTACACCTTC. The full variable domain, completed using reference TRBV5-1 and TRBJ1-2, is KAGVTQTPRYLIKTRGQQVTLSCSPISGHRSVSWYQQTPGQGLQFLFEYFSETQRNKGNFPGRFSGRQFSNSRSEMNVSTLELGDSALYLCASSQEGTGVYGYTFGSGTRLTVV.

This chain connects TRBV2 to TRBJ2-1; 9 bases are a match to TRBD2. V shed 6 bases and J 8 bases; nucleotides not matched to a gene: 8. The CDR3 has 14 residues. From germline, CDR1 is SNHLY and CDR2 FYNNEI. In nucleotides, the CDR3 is TGTGCCAGCAGAGAGGTAGCGGGGGAGGATGAGCAGTTCTTC. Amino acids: CASREVAGEDEQFF. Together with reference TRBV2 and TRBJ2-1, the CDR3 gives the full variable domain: EPEVTQTPSHQVTQMGQEVILRCVPISNHLYFYWYRQILGQKVEFLVSFYNNEISEKSEIFDDQFSVERPDGSNFTLKIRSTKLEDSAMYFCASREVAGEDEQFFGPGTRLTVL.

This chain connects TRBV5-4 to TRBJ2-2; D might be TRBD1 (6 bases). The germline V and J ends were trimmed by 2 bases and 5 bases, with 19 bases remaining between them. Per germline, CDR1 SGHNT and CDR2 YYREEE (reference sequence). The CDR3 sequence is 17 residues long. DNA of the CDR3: TGTGCCAGCAGCTTTGGGGGCCAACAGGGCGCAACCGGGGAGCTGTTTTTT. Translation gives CASSFGGQQGATGELFF. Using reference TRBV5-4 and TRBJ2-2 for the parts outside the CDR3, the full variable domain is ETGVTQSPTHLIKTRGQQVTLRCSSQSGHNTVSWYQQALGQGPQFIFQYYREEENGRGNFPPRFSGLQFPNYSSELNVNALELDDSALYLCASSFGGQQGATGELFFGEGSRLTVL.

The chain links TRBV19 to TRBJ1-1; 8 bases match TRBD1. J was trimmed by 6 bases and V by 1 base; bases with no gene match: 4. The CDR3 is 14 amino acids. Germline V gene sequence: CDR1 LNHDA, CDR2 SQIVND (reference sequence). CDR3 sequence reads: CASSIVIQGAEAFF. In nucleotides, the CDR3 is TGTGCCAGTAGTATAGTTATACAGGGGGCTGAAGCTTTCTTT.

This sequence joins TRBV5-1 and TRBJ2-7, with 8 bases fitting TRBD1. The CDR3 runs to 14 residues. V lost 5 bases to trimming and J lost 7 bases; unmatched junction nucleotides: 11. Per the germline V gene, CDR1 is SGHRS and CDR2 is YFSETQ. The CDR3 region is CASRSRDRYEEQYF. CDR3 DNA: TGCGCCAGCAGGTCCCGGGACAGGTATGAAGAGCAGTACTTC.

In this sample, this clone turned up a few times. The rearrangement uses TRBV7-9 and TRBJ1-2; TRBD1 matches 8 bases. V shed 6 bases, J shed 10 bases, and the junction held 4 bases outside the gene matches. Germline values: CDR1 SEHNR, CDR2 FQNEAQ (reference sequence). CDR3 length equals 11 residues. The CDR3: CASRSQGAYTF. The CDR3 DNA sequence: TGTGCCAGCAGGTCTCAGGGGGCCTACACCTTC.

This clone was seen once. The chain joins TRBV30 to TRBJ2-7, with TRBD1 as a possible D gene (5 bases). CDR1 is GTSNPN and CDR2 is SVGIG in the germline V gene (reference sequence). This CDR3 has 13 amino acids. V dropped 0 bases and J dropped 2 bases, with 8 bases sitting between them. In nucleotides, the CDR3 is TGTGCCTGGAGTGTAGGGGTTACCTACGAGCAGTACTTC. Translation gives CAWSVGVTYEQYF.

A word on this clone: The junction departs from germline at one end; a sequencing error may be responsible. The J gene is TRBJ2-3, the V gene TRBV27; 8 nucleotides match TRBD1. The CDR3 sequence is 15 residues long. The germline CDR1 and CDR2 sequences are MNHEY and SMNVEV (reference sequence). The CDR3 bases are TGTGCCACCAGTTTGCCCCCAGGGGGCGGGGATACGCAGTATTTT. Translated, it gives CATSLPPGGGDTQYF.

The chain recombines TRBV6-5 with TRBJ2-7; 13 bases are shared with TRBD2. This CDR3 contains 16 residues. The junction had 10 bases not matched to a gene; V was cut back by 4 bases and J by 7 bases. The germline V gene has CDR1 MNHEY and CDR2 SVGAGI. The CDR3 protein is CASSSRLAGGPREQYF. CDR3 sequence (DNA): TGTGCCAGCAGTTCCCGACTAGCGGGAGGCCCGCGGGAGCAGTACTTC.

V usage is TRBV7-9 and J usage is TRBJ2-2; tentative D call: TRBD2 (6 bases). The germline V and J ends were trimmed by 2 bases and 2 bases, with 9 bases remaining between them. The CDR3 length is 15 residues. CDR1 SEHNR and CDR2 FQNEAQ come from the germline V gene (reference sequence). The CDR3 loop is CASSLRRENTGELFF. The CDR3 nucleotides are TGTGCCAGCAGCTTACGGCGGGAAAACACCGGGGAGCTGTTTTTT.

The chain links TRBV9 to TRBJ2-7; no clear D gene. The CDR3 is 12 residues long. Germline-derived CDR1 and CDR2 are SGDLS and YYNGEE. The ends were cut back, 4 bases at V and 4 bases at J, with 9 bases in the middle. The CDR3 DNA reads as TGTGCCAGCAGCCCCGACACATACGAGCAGTACTTC. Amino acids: CASSPDTYEQYF.

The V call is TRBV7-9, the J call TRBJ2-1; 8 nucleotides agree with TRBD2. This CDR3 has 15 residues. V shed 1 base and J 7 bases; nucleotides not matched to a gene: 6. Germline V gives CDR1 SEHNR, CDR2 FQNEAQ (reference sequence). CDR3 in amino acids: CASSLEGLAVNEQFF. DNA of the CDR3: TGTGCCAGCAGCTTAGAAGGACTAGCAGTGAATGAGCAGTTCTTC.

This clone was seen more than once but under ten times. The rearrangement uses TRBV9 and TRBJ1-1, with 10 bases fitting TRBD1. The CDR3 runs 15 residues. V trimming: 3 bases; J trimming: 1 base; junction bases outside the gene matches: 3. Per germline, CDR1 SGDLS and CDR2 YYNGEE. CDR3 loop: CASSDGTGANTEAFF. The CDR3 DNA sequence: TGTGCCAGCAGCGATGGGACAGGGGCGAACACTGAAGCTTTCTTT.

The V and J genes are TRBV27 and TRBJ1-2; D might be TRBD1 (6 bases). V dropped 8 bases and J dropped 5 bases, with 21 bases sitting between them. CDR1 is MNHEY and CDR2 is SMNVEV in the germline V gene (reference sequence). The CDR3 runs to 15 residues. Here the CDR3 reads CASYLLGQRLYGYTF. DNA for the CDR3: TGTGCCAGCTACTTACTCGGACAGAGACTATATGGCTACACCTTC.

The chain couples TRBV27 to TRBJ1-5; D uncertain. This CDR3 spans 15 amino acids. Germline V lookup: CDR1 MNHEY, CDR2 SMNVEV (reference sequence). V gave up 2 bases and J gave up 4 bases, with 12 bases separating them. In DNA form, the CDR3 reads TGTGCCAGCAGTTTAATCGGTAAAATGAATCAGCCCCAGCATTTT. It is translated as CASSLIGKMNQPQHF.

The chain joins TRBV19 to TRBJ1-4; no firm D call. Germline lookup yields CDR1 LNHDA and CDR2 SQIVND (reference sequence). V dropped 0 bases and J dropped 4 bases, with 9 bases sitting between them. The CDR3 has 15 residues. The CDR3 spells CASSIDWADNEKLFF. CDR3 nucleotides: TGTGCCAGTAGTATAGATTGGGCAGATAATGAAAAACTGTTTTTT.

In nucleotides, the CDR3 is TGTGCCAGCAGCGTAGGCAGGGTGGTGGCTGCGGAAGAAAAACTGTTTTTT. Translated, it gives CASSVGRVVAAEEKLFF. The rearrangement uses TRBV9 and TRBJ1-4, with D possibly TRBD1 on 5 matching bases. The CDR3 consists of 17 residues. The ends were cut back, 0 bases at V and 8 bases at J, with 20 bases in the middle. CDR1 SGDLS and CDR2 YYNGEE come from the germline V gene.

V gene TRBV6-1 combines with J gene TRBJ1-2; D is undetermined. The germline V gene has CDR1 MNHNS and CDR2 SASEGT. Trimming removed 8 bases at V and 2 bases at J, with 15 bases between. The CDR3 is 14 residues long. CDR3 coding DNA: TGTGCCAGCCGCGGTGCGGGAGACAACTATGGCTACACCTTC. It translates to CASRGAGDNYGYTF.

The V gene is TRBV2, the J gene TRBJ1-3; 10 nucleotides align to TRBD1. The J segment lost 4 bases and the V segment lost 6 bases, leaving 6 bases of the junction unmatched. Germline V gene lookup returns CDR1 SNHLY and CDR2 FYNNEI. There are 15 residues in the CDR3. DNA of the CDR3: TGTGCCAGCAGGGGACAGGGGCTTGGCGGAAACACCATATATTTT. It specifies CASRGQGLGGNTIYF. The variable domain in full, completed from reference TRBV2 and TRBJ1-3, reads EPEVTQTPSHQVTQMGQEVILRCVPISNHLYFYWYRQILGQKVEFLVSFYNNEISEKSEIFDDQFSVERPDGSNFTLKIRSTKLEDSAMYFCASRGQGLGGNTIYFGEGSWLTVV.